The 4 T cell receptor beta chains below come from one sample, sequenced in a study of post-analysis software for immune sequencing data. No antigen has been assigned to these receptors. TCR beta libraries were prepared from cDNA with unique molecular identifiers. TCRdb called the PCR reads again in MiXCR, with one record for every CDR3 protein. The repertoire consists of 450,000 or so distinct CDR3 sequences, with roughly 45% occurring once and the leading ten covering roughly an eighth. Study-level findings and limits: Among a handful of TRBV segments more frequent in patients than controls were TRBV5-6, TRBV5-1 and TRBV20-1.

Input material: blood. The receptors here all came from a girl aged 5 to 17 with multiple sclerosis.

CDR3 nucleotide sequence: TGTGCCAGCAGTTCTGGGACTAGTGGGTCTAGGGGAACAGATACGCAGTATTTT. Translation gives CASSSGTSGSRGTDTQYF. This rearrangement joins TRBV12-3 or TRBV12-4 to TRBJ2-3; 8 nucleotides match TRBD2. V shed 4 bases, J shed 3 bases, and the junction held 15 bases outside the gene matches. CDR3 size: 18 residues.

This chain uses TRBV18 with TRBJ1-4, with TRBD1 identical over 7 bases. This CDR3 is built from 15 residues. J lost 5 bases, V lost 1 base, and 4 bases had no gene match. Germline CDR1 reads KGHSH; CDR2 reads LQKENI. DNA for the CDR3: TGTGCCAGCTCACCACGGAGGGGGCCGAATGAAAAACTGTTTTTT. Its protein product is CASSPRRGPNEKLFF.

V is TRBV20-1 and J is TRBJ2-3; the D gene is possibly TRBD1 (6 bases). Trimming removed 0 bases from V and 4 bases from J, with 20 bases in between. CDR1 DFQATT and CDR2 SNEGSKA come from the germline V gene (reference sequence). This CDR3 contains 17 residues. The CDR3 region is CSARDTTGKVSPDTQYF. DNA of the CDR3: TGCAGTGCTAGAGATACCACAGGGAAGGTGTCGCCAGATACGCAGTATTTT.

This chain joins TRBV5-6 and TRBJ2-1; possibly TRBD2 for D (6 bases). V was pared by 4 bases and J by 5 bases, with 16 bases between. This CDR3 is 15 amino acids long. Germline values: CDR1 SGHDT, CDR2 YYEEEE. The CDR3 DNA reads as TGTGCCAGCAGCCCCGGGGTAGCGGTAAACAATGAGCAGTTCTTC. This encodes CASSPGVAVNNEQFF.